The 17 T cell receptor beta chains in this list originate from one sample, sequenced in a study of OX40 agonist ivuxolimab in advanced cancers. Clones were read by immunoSEQ multiplex PCR, and TCRdb kept only the in-frame ones, dropping some. The sample has approximately 20,000 clones; 85% to 90% are singletons. This sample comprised CD4+ or CD8+ T cells sorted from blood, obtained in a trial of the OX40 agonist ivuxolimab. Receptors originate from an adult with an advanced solid tumor such as melanoma, head and neck, liver or kidney cancer.

V usage is TRBV9 and J usage is TRBJ1-1, with D possibly TRBD1 on 5 matching bases. Trimming shortened V by 0 bases and J by 0 bases, and 12 bases separated the two germline ends. Germline V CDR1 and CDR2: SGDLS, YYNGEE. The CDR3 consists of 16 residues. The DNA for the CDR3 is TGTGCCAGCAGCGTAGTTCCAGGGTATATGAACACTGAAGCTTTCTTT. It yields the protein CASSVVPGYMNTEAFF.

The chain is built from TRBV28 and TRBJ1-1, with D unresolved. V was trimmed by 5 bases and J by 1 base, leaving 11 bases between them. This CDR3 spans 14 amino acids. The germline V gene has CDR1 MDHEN and CDR2 SYDVKM. The CDR3: CASSTPGKNTEAFF. CDR3 coding DNA: TGTGCCAGCAGTACCCCGGGAAAGAACACTGAAGCTTTCTTT. Combining the CDR3 with reference TRBV28 and TRBJ1-1 gives the whole variable domain DVKVTQSSRYLVKRTGEKVFLECVQDMDHENMFWYRQDPGLGLRLIYFSYDVKMKEKGDIPEGYSVSREKKERFSLILESASTNQTSMYLCASSTPGKNTEAFFGQGTRLTVV.

The chain links TRBV2 to TRBJ2-1; D uncertain. This CDR3 region has 13 residues. Trimming took 6 bases from V and 10 from J, leaving 16 bases between them. Germline lookup yields CDR1 SNHLY and CDR2 FYNNEI. The CDR3 coding sequence is TGTGCCAGCAGGCAGGCCTACGAAGGCGAGCAGTTCTTC. Its translation: CASRQAYEGEQFF. The full variable domain, rest sourced from reference TRBV2 and TRBJ2-1, is EPEVTQTPSHQVTQMGQEVILRCVPISNHLYFYWYRQILGQKVEFLVSFYNNEISEKSEIFDDQFSVERPDGSNFTLKIRSTKLEDSAMYFCASRQAYEGEQFFGPGTRLTVL.

The chain is built from TRBV19 and TRBJ2-7; 10 bases are a match to TRBD1. The CDR3 runs to 16 residues. Germline values: CDR1 LNHDA, CDR2 SQIVND (reference sequence). V was pared by 5 bases and J by 4 bases, with 11 bases of the junction left unmatched. The chain's CDR3 is CASSLSSGGQGYEQYF. The CDR3 coding sequence is TGTGCCAGTAGTCTCAGCTCTGGGGGACAGGGGTACGAGCAGTACTTC.

On this clone itself: Other DNA sequences in the same sample also yield this CDR3. The chain is built from TRBV28 and TRBJ1-4, with 9 bases fitting TRBD1. V lost 4 bases, J lost 8 bases, and 5 bases stayed unmatched. Germline CDR1 is MDHEN and CDR2 is SYDVKM. The CDR3 has 14 residues. The CDR3 loop is CASSSGQGGEKLFF. Written as DNA, the CDR3 is TGTGCCAGCAGTTCGGGACAGGGAGGCGAAAAACTGTTTTTT.

The chain has TRBV9 and TRBJ2-1; 7 bases fit TRBD2. With 4 bases clipped from V and 0 bases from J, the junction kept 7 bases outside the gene matches. Germline-derived CDR1 and CDR2 are SGDLS and YYNGEE. The CDR3 spans 16 residues. CDR3 sequence: CASSQGGVSSYNEQFF. In nucleotides, the CDR3 is TGTGCCAGCAGCCAGGGAGGGGTGAGCTCCTACAATGAGCAGTTCTTC.

In the case of this clone: A much larger clone lies one base from this, so it may be a read error. V usage is TRBV7-3 and J usage is TRBJ2-2; maybe TRBD2 (6 bases). The V and J ends lost 5 bases and 5 bases respectively, with 9 bases between them. This CDR3 spans 13 amino acids. Germline V CDR1 and CDR2: SGHTA, FQGTGA. CDR3 in amino acids: CASSPGGTGELFF. The CDR3 DNA sequence: TGTGCCAGCAGCCCCGGAGGGACCGGGGAGCTGTTTTTT. The variable domain in full, with the rest retrieved from reference TRBV7-3 and TRBJ2-2, is GAGVSQTPSNKVTEKGKYVELRCDPISGHTALYWYRQSLGQGPEFLIYFQGTGAADDSGLPNDRFFAVRPEGSVSTLKIQRTERGDSAVYLCASSPGGTGELFFGEGSRLTVL.

The rearrangement uses TRBV6-5 and TRBJ1-2, with 7 bases fitting TRBD1. The CDR3 covers 12 residues. The V gene's germline CDR1 is MNHEY and CDR2 SVGAGI. Trimming at V came to 5 bases and at J to 8 bases, leaving 5 bases not matched to a gene. CDR3 sequence reads: CASSTTGDGYTF. The CDR3 DNA reads TGTGCCAGCAGTACCACAGGGGACGGCTACACCTTC.

The count of this clone is one. CDR3 residues: CASTARQGTEAFF. The DNA for the CDR3 is TGTGCCAGCACCGCTCGGCAGGGCACTGAAGCTTTCTTT. The V call is TRBV28, the J call TRBJ1-1; perhaps TRBD1 as D (5 bases). Deletions cut 7 bases from V and 4 bases from J, with 13 bases between. Germline loops: CDR1 MDHEN, CDR2 SYDVKM. CDR3 length equals 13 residues.

Written as DNA, the CDR3 is TGTGCCAGCTCACCGTATGACCGGGCCCAACATGAGCAGTTCTTC. It codes for CASSPYDRAQHEQFF. The V gene is TRBV18, the J gene TRBJ2-1; D call uncertain. Germline CDR1 is KGHSH and CDR2 is LQKENI. The V end was cut by 3 bases, the J end by 8 bases, with 17 bases between. This CDR3 is built from 15 residues.

The rearrangement links TRBV10-3 to TRBJ1-5; 9 bases match TRBD1. V shed 2 bases, J shed 6 bases, and the junction held 11 bases outside the gene matches. Germline V gene sequence: CDR1 ENHRY, CDR2 SYGVKD. The CDR3 has 17 amino acids. The CDR3 reads CAISETLQGAMTQPQHF. DNA for the CDR3: TGTGCCATCAGTGAGACCCTACAGGGGGCGATGACTCAGCCCCAGCATTTT.

As DNA, the CDR3 is TGTGCCAGCAGCACTGGGACAGGGTTGTACGAGCAGTACTTC. It codes for CASSTGTGLYEQYF. This chain uses TRBV5-6 with TRBJ2-7; 9 bases are shared with TRBD1. This CDR3 has 14 residues. Unmatched junction bases numbered 6, after V lost 4 bases and J lost 4 bases. The V gene's germline CDR1 is SGHDT and CDR2 YYEEEE.

This CDR3 is CASSSPAEYEQYF. The CDR3 DNA is TGTGCCAGCAGCTCCCCAGCGGAGTACGAGCAGTACTTC. The chain employs TRBV11-1 and TRBJ2-7, with a possible D match to TRBD2 (5 bases). Trimming stripped 4 bases from V and 4 bases from J, with 11 bases between. Per the germline V gene, CDR1 is SGHAT and CDR2 is FQDESV (reference sequence). The CDR3 contains 13 residues.

The V call is TRBV9, the J call TRBJ2-5, with 11 nucleotides matching TRBD1. The CDR3 is made up of 15 amino acids. Germline V gene data show CDR1 as SGDLS and CDR2 as YYNGEE. The junction had 4 bases not matched to a gene; V was cut back by 2 bases and J by 4 bases. The CDR3 sequence: CASSVGTGGGETQYF. The CDR3 nucleotides are TGTGCCAGCAGCGTCGGGACAGGGGGTGGAGAGACCCAGTACTTC. Filled out from reference TRBV9 and TRBJ2-5, the complete variable domain reads DSGVTQTPKHLITATGQRVTLRCSPRSGDLSVYWYQQSLDQGLQFLIQYYNGEERAKGNILERFSAQQFPDLHSELNLSSLELGDSALYFCASSVGTGGGETQYFGPGTRLLVL.

The chain uses TRBV11-2 and TRBJ2-7, with a possible D match to TRBD1 (6 bases). The CDR3 consists of 19 residues. Between the trimmed V and J ends, which lost 3 bases and 2 bases, there was a span of 26 bases. Germline CDR1 reads SGHAT; CDR2 reads FQNNGV. DNA of the CDR3: TGTGCCAGCAGCTTCGCGCCAGGGGCCCGGCTCGACCCAACCTACGAGCAGTACTTC. The encoded protein is CASSFAPGARLDPTYEQYF.

V is TRBV27 and J is TRBJ2-3; 7 positions agree with TRBD2. Trimming at V came to 2 bases and at J to 2 bases, leaving 7 bases not matched to a gene. From germline, CDR1 is MNHEY and CDR2 SMNVEV (reference sequence). The CDR3 is made up of 16 amino acids. The CDR3 DNA reads as TGTGCCAGCAGTTTAACTAGTGGGGGGGACACAGATACGCAGTATTTT. This codes for CASSLTSGGDTDTQYF.

The J gene is TRBJ2-2, the V gene TRBV11-2; D may be TRBD1 or TRBD2 (6 bases each). V dropped 6 bases and J dropped 4 bases, with 15 bases sitting between them. The CDR3 extends over 15 amino acids. CDR1 is SGHAT and CDR2 is FQNNGV in the germline V gene. The CDR3 sequence: CASRQWGAGTGELFF. The CDR3 DNA reads as TGTGCCAGCAGACAGTGGGGGGCGGGCACCGGGGAGCTGTTTTTT.